A selection of T cell receptor beta chains follows, all from one sample in a study of cytomegalovirus exposure and HLA in healthy donors. The repertoire was sequenced with immunoSEQ multiplex PCR; TCRdb's copy has only in-frame clones and lacks some. The sample has about 150,000 clones, just over 85% seen once. The sample taken for sequencing was PBMCs. The receptors were gathered from a human donor in good health. Both conserved end residues are trimmed from each CDR3. Fields, in order: CDR3 protein, V gene, D gene, J gene. A D gene is named only where the DNA matches it firmly.

CDR3: ASSFGAGKRYEQY; V: TRBV27; D: -; J: TRBJ2-7
CDR3: ASSPTSGAHNEQF; V: TRBV5-1; D: TRBD2; J: TRBJ2-1
CDR3: ASSPLAGNTGELF; V: TRBV11-1; D: -; J: TRBJ2-2
CDR3: ASSLRAAQGSQY; V: TRBV14; D: -; J: TRBJ2-3
CDR3: ASDEGDRAYEQY; V: TRBV6-1; D: TRBD1; J: TRBJ2-7
CDR3: ASKTWGGRTNTEAF; V: TRBV5-1; D: -; J: TRBJ1-1
CDR3: ATGHGVRVDEQF; V: TRBV15; D: -; J: TRBJ2-1
CDR3: ASSLRFGRGPLSSYT; V: TRBV5-5; D: TRBD1; J: TRBJ1-2
CDR3: ASSLGGLAGAGTY; V: TRBV11-2; D: TRBD2; J: TRBJ2-7
CDR3: ATMTDEQY; V: TRBV28; D: -; J: TRBJ2-7
CDR3: ASSSTGKNQPQH; V: TRBV5-6; D: TRBD1; J: TRBJ1-5
CDR3: ASSAAGAYNEQF; V: TRBV6-6; D: TRBD2; J: TRBJ2-1
CDR3: ASSLGAGGYNEQF; V: TRBV7-8; D: TRBD2; J: TRBJ2-1
CDR3: ASSPGGRWGTEAF; V: TRBV5-4; D: -; J: TRBJ1-1
CDR3: ASRPTDSKVTEAF; V: TRBV19; D: -; J: TRBJ1-1
CDR3: ASSLRQERLYEQY; V: TRBV5-5; D: -; J: TRBJ2-7
CDR3: ASSPPGTSTNSPLH; V: TRBV18; D: -; J: TRBJ1-6
CDR3: ASSQDLDTVYGYT; V: TRBV4-3; D: -; J: TRBJ1-2
CDR3: ASSLTSGGASEQY; V: TRBV7-6; D: TRBD2; J: TRBJ2-7
CDR3: ATSRDVLRDTEAF; V: TRBV15; D: -; J: TRBJ1-1
CDR3: ASSLGPSGEYNEQF; V: TRBV11-3; D: TRBD2; J: TRBJ2-1
CDR3: ASSLVRGRTEAF; V: TRBV7-9; D: -; J: TRBJ1-1
CDR3: ASSPRHVQGARGSTEAF; V: TRBV18; D: TRBD1; J: TRBJ1-1
CDR3: ASSHPTGGSLAGEKLF; V: TRBV4-1; D: TRBD1; J: TRBJ1-4
CDR3: ASSVGGWLSSEQY; V: TRBV9; D: -; J: TRBJ2-7
CDR3: ASSGKGGSMQPQH; V: TRBV7-8; D: -; J: TRBJ1-5
CDR3: ASSVGTDTEAF; V: TRBV9; D: -; J: TRBJ1-1
CDR3: ASNPGKINEQF; V: TRBV2; D: -; J: TRBJ2-1
CDR3: ASSLSGAGEQF; V: TRBV5-1; D: -; J: TRBJ2-1
CDR3: ASSLVGSGGGTDTQY; V: TRBV5-6; D: TRBD2; J: TRBJ2-3
CDR3: ASNPGGSGAYGYT; V: TRBV7-3; D: -; J: TRBJ1-2
CDR3: ASSGDRGYGNTIY; V: TRBV6-5; D: TRBD1; J: TRBJ1-3
CDR3: ASSLAQGMRYSNQPQH; V: TRBV7-8; D: -; J: TRBJ1-5
CDR3: ASTPGTGENYGYT; V: TRBV19; D: TRBD1; J: TRBJ1-2
CDR3: ASIREGGGNEQF; V: TRBV2; D: TRBD2; J: TRBJ2-1
CDR3: ASGNGQGAGELF; V: TRBV5-1; D: TRBD1; J: TRBJ2-2
CDR3: ASSQVFAGGTQY; V: TRBV4-1; D: -; J: TRBJ2-5
CDR3: ASSLAGQSYGYT; V: TRBV5-1; D: -; J: TRBJ1-2
CDR3: ASRVGGRETYGYT; V: TRBV5-6; D: -; J: TRBJ1-2